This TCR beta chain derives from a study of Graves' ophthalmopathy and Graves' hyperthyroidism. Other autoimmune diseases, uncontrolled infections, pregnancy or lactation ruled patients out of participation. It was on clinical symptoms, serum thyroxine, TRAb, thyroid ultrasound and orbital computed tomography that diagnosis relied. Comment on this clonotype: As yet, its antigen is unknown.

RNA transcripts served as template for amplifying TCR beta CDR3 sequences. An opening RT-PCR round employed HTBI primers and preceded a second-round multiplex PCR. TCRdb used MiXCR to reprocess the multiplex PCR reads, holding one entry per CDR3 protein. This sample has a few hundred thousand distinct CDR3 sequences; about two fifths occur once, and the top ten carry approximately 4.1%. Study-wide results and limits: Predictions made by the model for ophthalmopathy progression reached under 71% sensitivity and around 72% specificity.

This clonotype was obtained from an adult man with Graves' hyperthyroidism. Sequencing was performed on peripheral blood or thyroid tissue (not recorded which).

The CDR3 reads CASSVSGYNEQFF. CDR3 nucleotides: TGTGCCAGCAGCGTGAGCGGCTACAATGAGCAGTTCTTC. This chain links TRBV9 with TRBJ2-7, with a tentative D call TRBD2 (5 bases). The DNA end favors TRBJ2-1, so the J call may be wrong. CDR1 and CDR2 from the germline V gene are SGDLS and YYNGEE. The length of the CDR3 is 13 residues.